Sequencing of this TCR beta chain was carried out in a study of blood T cells in healthy people across ages. Primed by a sample-barcoded 5' primer and a J-beta primer mix, a second PCR proceeded for about 6 to 11 cycles. TCRdb ran MiXCR on the 5' RACE reads and lists one entry per CDR3 protein. The sample shows about 1.4 million distinct CDR3 sequences, roughly 64% of them seen only once. This CDR3 comprises 15 residues. Germline V CDR1 and CDR2: DFQATT, SNEGSKA (reference sequence). The V end was cut by 3 bases, the J end by 2 bases, with 15 bases between. This clonotype came up once. The sequence derives from a man aged 18 to 30 in good health. The sample comprised blood. V and J are TRBV20-1 and TRBJ2-3; a weak D match, TRBD1 (6 bases). The CDR3 region is CSASGDTRPTDTQYF. The DNA for the CDR3 is TGCAGTGCTAGCGGGGACACCAGGCCCACAGATACGCAGTATTTT.